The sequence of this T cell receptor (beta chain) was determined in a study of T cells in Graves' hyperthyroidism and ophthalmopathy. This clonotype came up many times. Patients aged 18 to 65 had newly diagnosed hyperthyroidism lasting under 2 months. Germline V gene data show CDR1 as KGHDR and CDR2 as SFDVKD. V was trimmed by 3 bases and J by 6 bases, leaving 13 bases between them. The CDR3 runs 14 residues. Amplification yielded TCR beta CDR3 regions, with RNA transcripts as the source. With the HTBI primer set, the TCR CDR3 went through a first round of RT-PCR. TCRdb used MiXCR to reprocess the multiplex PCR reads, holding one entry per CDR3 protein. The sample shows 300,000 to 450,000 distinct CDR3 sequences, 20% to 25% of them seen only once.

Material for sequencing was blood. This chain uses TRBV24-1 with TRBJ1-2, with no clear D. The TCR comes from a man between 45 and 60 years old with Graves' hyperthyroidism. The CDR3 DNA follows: TGTGCCACCAGTGATCCAGCAGGTCATGATGGCTACACCTTC. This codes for CATSDPAGHDGYTF.